A selection of T cell receptor beta chains follows, all from one sample in a study of cytomegalovirus exposure and HLA in healthy donors. Sequencing was performed with immunoSEQ multiplex PCR; in TCRdb, only in-frame clones are kept and a portion is missing. The repertoire has 190,000 or so clones, approximately 82% of them found once; the top ten carry about a tenth. The sample comprised PBMCs. All receptors derive from a woman aged 45-60 years in good health and CMV-seropositive. Both conserved end residues are part of each CDR3. D genes are given only for firm matches. Only some rows state a clone size, as once, few, many or a class for expanded clones.

>TRBJ2-3|NA|TRBV7-3|TRBD1
TGTGCCAGCAGCCGGACAGGGGGCAGAGATACGCAGTATTTT
CASSRTGGRDTQYF
>TRBJ1-2|NA|TRBV6-6|TRBD1
TGTGCCAGCAGTAAACAGGGGGCGCTTAACTATGGCTACACCTTC
CASSKQGALNYGYTF
>TRBJ2-1|NA|TRBV5-1|NA
TGCGCCAGCAGCTTAAAAACAGGGGAGCAGTTCTTC
CASSLKTGEQFF
>TRBJ2-1|NA|TRBV7-9|NA
TGTGCCAGCAGCTTAGCGCGGGGTACGCGCTACAATGAGCAGTTCTTC
CASSLARGTRYNEQFF
>TRBJ1-5|NA|TRBV2|TRBD1
TGTGCCAGTGACGACAGGGTTTACCGTACACCTAGCAATCAGCCCCAGCATTTT
CASDDRVYRTPSNQPQHF
>TRBJ2-1|NA|TRBV5-1|TRBD2
TGCGCCAGCAGCCAACTAGCGGGGGGGAGGAGTGAGCAGTTCTTC
CASSQLAGGRSEQFF
>TRBJ1-1|NA|TRBV5-1|TRBD1
TGCGCCAGCAGCCCCGCCGGGACAGGGGCTGAAGCTTTCTTT
CASSPAGTGAEAFF
>TRBJ1-2|NA|TRBV5-4|NA
TGTGCCAGCAGCTTGAACAGTCGTGGCTACACCTTC
CASSLNSRGYTF
>TRBJ2-7|NA|TRBV4-1|TRBD2
TGCGCCAGCAGCCAAGGACTAGCCCACGAGCAGTACTTC
CASSQGLAHEQYF
>TRBJ1-1|NA|TRBV6-1|NA
TGTGCCAGCAGAACAGACAGGCTGGGGACTGAAGCTTTCTTT
CASRTDRLGTEAFF
>TRBJ1-6|once|TRBV10-1|TRBD1
TGCGCCAGCAGTCGGGACAGGGGGAATTCACCCCTCCACTTT
CASSRDRGNSPLHF
>TRBJ2-1|few|TRBV28|NA
TGTGCCAGCCACCCGGCGGGGGCCACCAATGAGCAGTTCTTC
CASHPAGATNEQFF
>TRBJ2-7|NA|TRBV14|NA
TGTGCCAGCAGCCAAGTTCGGGGGTACGAGCAGTACTTC
CASSQVRGYEQYF
>TRBJ2-7|NA|TRBV5-1|TRBD1
TGCGCCAGCAGCTTTGTAGGGGACAGGTACGAGCAGTACTTC
CASSFVGDRYEQYF
>TRBJ2-3|NA|TRBV5-1|TRBD1
TGCGCCAGCAGCTCCCGCGGACAGGACGGAGATACGCAGTATTTT
CASSSRGQDGDTQYF
>TRBJ1-4|few|TRBV4-1|TRBD1
TGCGCCAGCAGCTACGGACAGGGAGGGGAAAAACTGTTTTTT
CASSYGQGGEKLFF
>TRBJ2-5|NA|TRBV9|NA
TGTGCCAGCAGCGCCCCAGGGGACTTC
CASSAPGDF
>TRBJ2-7|NA|TRBV28|TRBD1
TGTGCCAGCAGTCCCCCGGGACAGGGGTTAGATTTCTACGAGCAGTACTTC
CASSPPGQGLDFYEQYF
>TRBJ1-1|NA|TRBV19|TRBD1
TGTGCCAGTAGTACCCCACAGGGGGGGCGAACTGAAGCTTTCTTT
CASSTPQGGRTEAFF
>TRBJ2-7|NA|TRBV5-1|NA
TGCGCCAGCAGCCCGGCGATACAGGGCGAGCAGTACTTC
CASSPAIQGEQYF
>TRBJ2-7|NA|TRBV2|TRBD2
TGTGCCAGCAGCCTAGCGGTGGGGTACGAGCAGTACTTC
CASSLAVGYEQYF
>TRBJ2-2|NA|TRBV2|TRBD1
TGTGCCAGCAGGCCCCAGGGGGCGGTCGGGGAGCTGTTTTTT
CASRPQGAVGELFF
>TRBJ2-7|NA|TRBV5-1|TRBD2
TGCGCCAGCGGCGTGAGGTTGGGGGGGGACTACGAGCAGTACTTC
CASGVRLGGDYEQYF
>TRBJ2-7|once|TRBV7-9|TRBD2
TGTGCCAGCAGTCGGACGGGGGGACTAGCTTACGAGCAGTACTTC
CASSRTGGLAYEQYF
>TRBJ2-7|NA|TRBV5-1|NA
TGCGCCAGCAGCTCGGACCCCCGGGGGTCCTACGAGCAGTACTTC
CASSSDPRGSYEQYF
>TRBJ1-2|once|TRBV7-9|TRBD1
TGTGCCAGCAGCCCCCTCCAGGGACAGGCTAACTATGGCTACACCTTC
CASSPLQGQANYGYTF
>TRBJ1-4|NA|TRBV4-2|NA
TGTGCCAGCAGCAGGGGAAGGGCTAATGAAAAACTGTTTTTT
CASSRGRANEKLFF
>TRBJ1-2|NA|TRBV4-3|NA
TGCGCCAGCAGCCAAGCGGGGGGCCCTAACTATGGCTACACCTTC
CASSQAGGPNYGYTF
>TRBJ1-3|NA|TRBV28|TRBD1
TGTGCCAGCAGTTTGGACAGGGTCGGAAACACCATATATTTT
CASSLDRVGNTIYF
>TRBJ1-1|NA|TRBV7-9|TRBD1
TGTGCCAGCAGCTCTGGCCGGGACAGGAACACTGAAGCTTTCTTT
CASSSGRDRNTEAFF
>TRBJ2-7|NA|TRBV18|NA
TGTGCCAGCCAACCGACAGGTGTCGGCTCCTACGAGCAGTACTTC
CASQPTGVGSYEQYF
>TRBJ2-3|NA|TRBV30|NA
TGTGCCTGGAGTGTGGGTGGGGGGACAGATACGCAGTATTTT
CAWSVGGGTDTQYF
>TRBJ2-5|NA|TRBV5-1|TRBD1
TGCGCCAGCAGCTTGTTGGGGACAGGGGTGGTAAGCGAGACCCAGTACTTC
CASSLLGTGVVSETQYF
>TRBJ1-1|few|TRBV4-1|NA
TGCGCCAGCAGCCCCCACTTGAACACTGAAGCTTTCTTT
CASSPHLNTEAFF
>TRBJ2-7|NA|TRBV19|NA
TGTGCCAGTAACGACAGACACCACTACGAGCAGTACTCGGGCTACGAGCAGTACTTC
CASNDRHHYEQYSGYEQYF
>TRBJ1-6|NA|TRBV7-6|NA
TGTGCCAGCAGGGTCGGGACAACTAATTCACCCCTCCACTTT
CASRVGTTNSPLHF
>TRBJ1-2|NA|TRBV7-2|NA
TGTGCCAGCAGTAAAGGGTCTCCAGGGGCCTATGGCTACACCTTC
CASSKGSPGAYGYTF